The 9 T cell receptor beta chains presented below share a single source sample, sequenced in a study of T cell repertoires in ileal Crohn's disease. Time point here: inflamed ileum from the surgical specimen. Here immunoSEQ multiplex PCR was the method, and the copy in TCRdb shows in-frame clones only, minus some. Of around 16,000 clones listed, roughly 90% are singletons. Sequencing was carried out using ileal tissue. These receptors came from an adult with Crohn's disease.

CDR3 residues: CASSPHPGQNNQPQHF. The DNA of the CDR3 is TGTGCCAGCAGTCCGCATCCGGGACAGAACAATCAGCCCCAGCATTTT. V usage is TRBV27 and J usage is TRBJ1-5; TRBD1 agrees at 7 bases. J lost 3 bases, V lost 5 bases, and 10 bases had no gene match. The CDR3 spans 16 residues. Germline V gene sequence: CDR1 MNHEY, CDR2 SMNVEV (reference sequence).

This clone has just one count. The DNA for the CDR3 is TGTGCCAGCAGTCCCCAGGGGGCAAAAGGTCAGCCCCAGCATTTT. Its protein product is CASSPQGAKGQPQHF. V usage is TRBV6-6 and J usage is TRBJ1-5; 8 positions match TRBD1. Losses at the gene ends were 5 bases for V and 6 bases for J; bases not matched to a gene: 9. CDR3 length: 15 residues. Germline lookup yields CDR1 MNHNY and CDR2 SVGAGI (reference sequence).

CDR3 protein: CASSFHPGINTEAFF. In nucleotides, the CDR3 is TGTGCCAGCAGCTTCCACCCCGGGATAAACACTGAAGCTTTCTTT. The V and J genes are TRBV5-8 and TRBJ1-1; D is ambiguous. The CDR3 has 15 residues. The germline CDR1 and CDR2 sequences are SGHTS and YDEGEE. Between the trimmed V and J ends, which lost 2 bases and 2 bases, there was a span of 13 bases.

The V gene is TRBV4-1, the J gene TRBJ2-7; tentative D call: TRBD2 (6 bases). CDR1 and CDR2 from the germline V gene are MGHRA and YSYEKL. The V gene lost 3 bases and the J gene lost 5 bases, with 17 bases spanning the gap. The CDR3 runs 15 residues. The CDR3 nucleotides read TGCGCCAGCAGCCACAAAGATCGGGGGATGAACGAGCAGTACTTC. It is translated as CASSHKDRGMNEQYF.

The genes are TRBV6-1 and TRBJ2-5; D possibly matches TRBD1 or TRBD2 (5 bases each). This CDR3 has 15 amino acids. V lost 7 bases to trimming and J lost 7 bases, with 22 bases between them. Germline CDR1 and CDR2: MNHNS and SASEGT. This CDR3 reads CASKQGSLLGVTQYF. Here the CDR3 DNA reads TGTGCCAGCAAGCAGGGCTCATTACTAGGTGTGACCCAGTACTTC.

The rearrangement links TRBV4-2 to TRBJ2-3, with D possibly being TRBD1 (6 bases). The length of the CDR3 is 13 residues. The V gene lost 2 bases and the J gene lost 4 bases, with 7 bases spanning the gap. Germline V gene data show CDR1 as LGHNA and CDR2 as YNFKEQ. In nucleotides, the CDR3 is TGTGCCAGCAGCCAAAAGGGGGCAGATACGCAGTATTTT. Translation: CASSQKGADTQYF.

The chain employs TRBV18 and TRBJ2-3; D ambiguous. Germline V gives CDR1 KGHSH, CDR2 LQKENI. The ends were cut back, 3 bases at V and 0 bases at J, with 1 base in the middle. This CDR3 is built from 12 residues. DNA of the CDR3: TGTGCCAGCTCACCCAGCACAGATACGCAGTATTTT. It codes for CASSPSTDTQYF.

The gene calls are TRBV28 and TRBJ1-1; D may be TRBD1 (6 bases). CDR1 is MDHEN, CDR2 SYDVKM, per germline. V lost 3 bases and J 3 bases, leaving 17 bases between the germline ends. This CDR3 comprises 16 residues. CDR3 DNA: TGTGCCAGCAGTTTTTTTAGCGACAGGCGATACACTGAAGCTTTCTTT. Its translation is CASSFFSDRRYTEAFF.

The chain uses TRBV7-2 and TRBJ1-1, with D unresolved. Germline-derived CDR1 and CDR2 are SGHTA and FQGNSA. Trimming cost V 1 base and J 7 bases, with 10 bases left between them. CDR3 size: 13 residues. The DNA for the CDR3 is TGTGCCAGCAGCTTAGTTAGCTGGGGTGAAGCTTTCTTT. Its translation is CASSLVSWGEAFF.